These 24 T cell receptor beta chains came from one sample sequenced in a study of shared clonotypes between healthy human individuals. TCRdb's copy holds only in-frame clones and misses some; the assay was immunoSEQ multiplex PCR. The sample includes about 1 million clones, about 75% of them seen just once. Sample: memory CD4+ T cells sorted from blood. Subset noted: CD45RA-negative fraction. The receptors stem from a man aged 18 to 30 in good health.

The J gene is TRBJ2-3, the V gene TRBV7-6; TRBD2 agrees at 9 bases. The trim removed 2 bases at V and 3 bases at J, leaving 3 bases unmatched. Germline assignment: CDR1 SGHVS and CDR2 FNYEAQ. The CDR3 is 15 residues long. This chain's CDR3 is CASSLNGLATDTQYF. DNA of the CDR3: TGTGCCAGCAGCTTAAACGGACTAGCGACAGATACGCAGTATTTT.

The chain carries TRBV5-1 and TRBJ2-3; 8 bases align to TRBD1. Germline CDR1 and CDR2: SGHRS and YFSETQ. After removal of 4 bases from V and 2 bases from J, the junction contained 6 bases not matched to a gene. CDR3 length: 15 residues. DNA for the CDR3: TGCGCCAGCAGCCCCTTGACAGGGGTCACAGATACGCAGTATTTT. Its translation is CASSPLTGVTDTQYF.

This clone was picked up a small number of times. The chain uses TRBV7-9 and TRBJ1-2; D call uncertain. This CDR3 is built from 13 residues. The germline V gene encodes CDR1 SEHNR and CDR2 FQNEAQ (reference sequence). V gave up 1 base and J gave up 4 bases, with 7 bases separating them. Here the CDR3 reads CASSLVGFYGYTF. DNA of the CDR3: TGTGCCAGCAGCTTAGTCGGTTTCTATGGCTACACCTTC.

CDR3 protein: CASTRGGGFEAFF. The CDR3 region has the DNA TGTGCCAGCACCCGGGGAGGAGGCTTTGAAGCTTTCTTT. This chain links TRBV6-6 with TRBJ1-1; unclear D gene. V was cut by 7 bases and J by 7 bases, with 16 bases left in between. This CDR3 comprises 13 residues. CDR1 is MNHNY and CDR2 is SVGAGI in the germline V gene (reference sequence).

The J gene is TRBJ1-3, the V gene TRBV10-3; D ambiguous. In germline, CDR1 is ENHRY, CDR2 SYGVKD. The ends were cut back, 5 bases at V and 0 bases at J, with 14 bases in the middle. CDR3 length: 16 amino acids. CDR3 in DNA: TGTGCCATCAGTACCGGGTCTCGAACCTCTGGAAACACCATATATTTT. This encodes CAISTGSRTSGNTIYF.

The CDR3 protein is CASSPNGGQGTQYF. In DNA form, the CDR3 reads TGTGCCAGCTCACCAAATGGAGGACAGGGGACCCAGTACTTC. The chain has TRBV18 and TRBJ2-5, with TRBD1 identical over 8 bases. Germline CDR1 and CDR2: KGHSH and LQKENI. This CDR3 region has 14 residues. V shed 2 bases, J shed 7 bases, and the junction held 6 bases outside the gene matches.

This clone was recorded a few times. This sequence joins TRBV4-3 and TRBJ2-2; weak D call: TRBD2 (5 bases). V was trimmed by 1 base and J by 1 base, leaving 13 bases between them. The germline V gene encodes CDR1 LGHNA and CDR2 YSLEER. The CDR3 consists of 17 residues. The CDR3 reads CASSQGTASGNTGELFF. In nucleotides, the CDR3 is TGCGCCAGCAGCCAAGGGACGGCGAGCGGGAACACCGGGGAGCTGTTTTTT.

The rearrangement links TRBV28 to TRBJ2-1; D is undetermined. The ends were cut back, 3 bases at V and 0 bases at J, with 9 bases in the middle. The CDR3 runs 15 residues. Germline V CDR1 and CDR2: MDHEN, SYDVKM. CDR3 in amino acids: CASSFPASSYNEQFF. The CDR3 DNA sequence: TGTGCCAGCAGTTTCCCAGCGAGCTCCTACAATGAGCAGTTCTTC.

This chain uses TRBV18 with TRBJ2-1; 7 bases fit TRBD2. Losses at the gene ends were 2 bases for V and 5 bases for J; bases not matched to a gene: 0. Germline assignment: CDR1 KGHSH and CDR2 LQKENI. CDR3 length: 13 residues. CDR3 coding DNA: TGTGCCAGCTCACCAGGGACTAACAATGAGCAGTTCTTC. It yields the protein CASSPGTNNEQFF.

The table lists this clone with a count of one. This chain links TRBV5-5 with TRBJ1-6; D remains unclear. CDR3 length: 15 residues. CDR1 SGHKS and CDR2 YYEKEE come from the germline V gene (reference sequence). The ends were cut back, 1 base at V and 8 bases at J, with 13 bases in the middle. CDR3 region: CASSLYRGVDSPLHF. CDR3 coding DNA: TGTGCCAGCAGCTTGTACCGGGGAGTCGATTCACCCCTCCACTTT. The full variable domain, its missing parts supplied by reference TRBV5-5 and TRBJ1-6, is DAGVTQSPTHLIKTRGQQVTLRCSPISGHKSVSWYQQVLGQGPQFIFQYYEKEERGRGNFPDRFSARQFPNYSSELNVNALLLGDSALYLCASSLYRGVDSPLHFGNGTRLTVT.

The rearrangement uses TRBV28 and TRBJ2-3; 8 bases map to TRBD1. The CDR3 extends over 15 amino acids. V shed 11 bases and J 4 bases; nucleotides not matched to a gene: 14. CDR1 and CDR2 from the germline V gene are MDHEN and SYDVKM. CDR3 DNA sequence: TGTGCCGGCCAGGGGGCGCAAAATAGCGCAGATACGCAGTATTTT. It codes for CAGQGAQNSADTQYF.

CDR3 nucleotides: TGTGCCAGCAGTTCGGCAGGAGAAGCTAACTATGGCTACACCTTC. Residues: CASSSAGEANYGYTF. The V call is TRBV28, the J call TRBJ1-2; no firm D call. CDR1 and CDR2 from the germline V gene are MDHEN and SYDVKM. The length of the CDR3 is 15 residues. Trimming stripped 4 bases from V and 0 bases from J, with 12 bases between.

The CDR3 spells CASSSPGQGFPAFF. CDR3 bases: TGTGCCAGCAGCAGTCCGGGACAGGGTTTCCCAGCTTTCTTT. The rearrangement uses TRBV5-5 and TRBJ1-1, with 9 bases that match TRBD1. Germline CDR1 SGHKS, CDR2 YYEKEE (reference sequence). The CDR3 has 14 residues. V was pared by 4 bases and J by 10 bases, with 11 bases of the junction left unmatched.

V is TRBV10-3 and J is TRBJ1-2, with 7 bases fitting TRBD1. Germline V gene sequence: CDR1 ENHRY, CDR2 SYGVKD. With V trimmed by 8 bases and J by 0 bases, 9 bases remained unmatched. CDR3 length equals 15 residues. The CDR3 spells CAIGETGSPNYGYTF. For the CDR3, the DNA is TGTGCCATCGGCGAGACAGGGTCTCCTAACTATGGCTACACCTTC.

The table lists this clone with a count of one. The chain links TRBV19 to TRBJ2-7; D remains unclear. The V gene lost 5 bases and the J gene lost 5 bases, with 10 bases spanning the gap. The length of the CDR3 is 12 residues. Per the germline V gene, CDR1 is LNHDA and CDR2 is SQIVND (reference sequence). Written as DNA, the CDR3 is TGTGCCAGTAGTGTCGACCGAAACGAGCAGTACTTC. It codes for CASSVDRNEQYF.

The rearrangement joins TRBV27 to TRBJ1-1; D unclear. Trimming shortened V by 5 bases and J by 3 bases, and 10 bases separated the two germline ends. The germline V gene has CDR1 MNHEY and CDR2 SMNVEV (reference sequence). The CDR3 covers 13 residues. The CDR3 sequence is CASSRLADTEAFF. The CDR3 bases are TGTGCCAGCAGTCGCTTGGCAGACACTGAAGCTTTCTTT.

This chain joins TRBV2 and TRBJ2-2, with TRBD2 matching over 8 bases. The germline V gene has CDR1 SNHLY and CDR2 FYNNEI. The length of the CDR3 is 18 residues. The V segment lost 2 bases and the J segment 4 bases; nucleotides outside the gene matches: 12. The CDR3 nucleotides are TGTGCCAGCAGTGAATTAGAGAGCGGGGGCTGGAGCACCGGGGAGCTGTTTTTT. Its protein product is CASSELESGGWSTGELFF.

To note about this clone: Relative to the germline gene, one junction end is altered; a read error may explain this. Other DNA variants within this sample encode the same CDR3. This chain joins TRBV29-1 and TRBJ2-2; 9 bases map to TRBD1. CDR3 length: 14 residues. Germline CDR1 is SQVTM and CDR2 is ANQGSEA. The CDR3 here is CSAIGTGNTGELFF. The CDR3 nucleotides read TGCAGCGCAATAGGGACAGGGAACACCGGGGAGCTGTTCTTT.

The V gene is TRBV5-1, the J gene TRBJ2-3, with TRBD1 identical over 7 bases. CDR1 and CDR2 (germline): SGHRS, YFSETQ. Germline trimming cut 4 bases from V and 3 bases from J; bases unmatched to any gene: 5. The length of the CDR3 is 14 residues. CDR3 amino acids: CASSQGQETDTQYF. The CDR3 nucleotides are TGCGCCAGCAGCCAAGGACAGGAAACAGATACGCAGTATTTT.

For the CDR3, the DNA is TGTGCCAGCAGCTTGGTTGCAGGCTATGGCTACACCTTC. This codes for CASSLVAGYGYTF. This chain uses TRBV5-4 with TRBJ1-2; D gene unclear. Between the trimmed V and J ends, which lost 0 bases and 4 bases, there was a span of 7 bases. Germline CDR1 reads SGHNT; CDR2 reads YYREEE (reference sequence). The CDR3 has 13 residues.

As for this clone: At the DNA level, this CDR3 is encoded by other sequences in the same sample as well. The rearrangement uses TRBV18 and TRBJ1-1; 9 nucleotides align to TRBD1. The CDR3 sequence is 14 residues long. The junction had 6 bases not matched to a gene; V was cut back by 6 bases and J by 4 bases. In germline, CDR1 is KGHSH, CDR2 LQKENI. This CDR3 reads CASSQGQGGTEAFF. For the CDR3, the DNA is TGTGCCAGCTCGCAGGGACAGGGTGGCACTGAAGCTTTCTTT.

This clone was seen only a few times. The rearrangement links TRBV5-4 to TRBJ1-2, with D perhaps TRBD1 (6 bases). The V end lost 0 bases, the J end lost 0 bases, and 12 bases lay between the germline ends. The CDR3 length is 16 residues. The germline CDR1 and CDR2 sequences are SGHNT and YYREEE (reference sequence). CDR3 region: CASSLGGGSANYGYTF. CDR3 in DNA: TGTGCCAGCAGCTTGGGCGGGGGCTCAGCTAACTATGGCTACACCTTC.

J is TRBJ1-6 and V is TRBV28, with 7 bases aligning to TRBD1. The germline V gene encodes CDR1 MDHEN and CDR2 SYDVKM. This CDR3 comprises 15 residues. With V trimmed by 7 bases and J by 5 bases, 8 bases remained unmatched. Here the CDR3 reads CASKLPGQHNSPLHF. The DNA of the CDR3 is TGTGCCAGCAAACTCCCGGGACAGCATAATTCACCCCTCCACTTT.

J is TRBJ1-5 and V is TRBV2; D is uncertain. The CDR3 consists of 16 residues. V was cut by 5 bases and J by 3 bases, with 17 bases left in between. Germline CDR1 SNHLY, CDR2 FYNNEI. The DNA of the CDR3 is TGTGCCAGCAGTCCTTCAGTAGAGTATTTCAATCAGCCCCAGCATTTT. Encoded protein: CASSPSVEYFNQPQHF.